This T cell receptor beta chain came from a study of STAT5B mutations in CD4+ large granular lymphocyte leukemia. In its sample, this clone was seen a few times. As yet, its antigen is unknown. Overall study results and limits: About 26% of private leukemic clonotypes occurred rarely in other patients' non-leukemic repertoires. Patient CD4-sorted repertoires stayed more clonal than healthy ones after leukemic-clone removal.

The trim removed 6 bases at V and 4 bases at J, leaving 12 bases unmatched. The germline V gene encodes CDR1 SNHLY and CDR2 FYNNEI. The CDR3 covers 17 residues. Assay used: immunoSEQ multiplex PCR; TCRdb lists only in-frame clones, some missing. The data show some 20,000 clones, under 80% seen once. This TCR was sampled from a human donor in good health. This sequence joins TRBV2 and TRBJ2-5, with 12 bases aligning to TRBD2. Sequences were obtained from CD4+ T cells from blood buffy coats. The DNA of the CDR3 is TGTGCCAGCAGGGCCTTGACTAGCGGGGGAGATGGAGAGACCCAGTACTTC. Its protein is CASRALTSGGDGETQYF.